This paragraph reports one TCR beta chain. Original analysis: Reference gene primer amplification gave estimated nucleated cell counts. Profiling relied on immunoSEQ multiplex PCR, and the TCRdb table lists in-frame clones only, not all of them. The V and J calls and clone size are taken from that table; D and trimming were inferred from the DNA. The table shows some 300,000 clones, with approximately 86% occurring only once. The sample comes from a study of blood T cell repertoires in COVID-19. Study details: There were acute and convalescent COVID-19 samples, and they came from the United States, Italy and Spain.

Followed longitudinally, the Seattle patients had been enrolled during active infection. The CDR3 loop spans 11 amino acids. The TCR sequence derives from an older woman with COVID-19, enrolled during active disease. Input material: peripheral blood. V usage is TRBV21-1 and J usage is TRBJ1-1. TRBV21-1 represents a pseudogene. The CDR3 bases are TGTGCCAGCCATACGGACACTGAAGCTTTCTTT. Residues: CASHTDTEAFF.